The 18 T cell receptor beta chains reported below all come from one sample, sequenced in a study of OX40 agonist ivuxolimab in advanced cancers. Data came from immunoSEQ multiplex PCR; TCRdb stores just in-frame clones and leaves some out. The sample gives roughly 66,000 clones, about four fifths of which show up once; roughly 2.3% is in the top ten. The sequencing here drew on CD4+ or CD8+ T cells sorted from blood, taken in a trial of the OX40 agonist ivuxolimab. These receptors all come from an adult with an advanced solid tumor such as melanoma, head and neck, liver or kidney cancer.

The rearrangement joins TRBV7-2 to TRBJ1-1, with TRBD1 matching over 7 bases. Germline CDR1 is SGHTA and CDR2 is FQGNSA. The CDR3 is 13 residues long. V was pared by 5 bases and J by 2 bases, with 2 bases of the junction left unmatched. The chain's CDR3 is CASSGQVNTEAFF. In DNA form, the CDR3 reads TGTGCCAGCAGCGGACAGGTTAACACTGAAGCTTTCTTT.

The CDR3 is CASSLVGAGASYNEQFF. The CDR3 DNA sequence: TGTGCCAGCAGCTTAGTGGGTGCGGGAGCATCCTACAATGAGCAGTTCTTC. The J gene is TRBJ2-1, the V gene TRBV7-2; 7 bases align to TRBD2. V shed 1 base and J 1 base; nucleotides not matched to a gene: 7. Looked up from germline, CDR1 is SGHTA and CDR2 is FQGNSA. The CDR3 extends over 17 amino acids. Variable domain in full (rest from reference TRBV7-2 and TRBJ2-1): GAGVSQSPSNKVTEKGKDVELRCDPISGHTALYWYRQSLGQGLEFLIYFQGNSAPDKSGLPSDRFSAERTGGSVSTLTIQRTQQEDSAVYLCASSLVGAGASYNEQFFGPGTRLTVL.

The chain combines TRBV5-8 with TRBJ2-5; perhaps D is TRBD1 or TRBD2 (5 bases each). CDR1 SGHTS and CDR2 YDEGEE come from the germline V gene. V was cut by 4 bases and J by 0 bases, with 10 bases left in between. This CDR3 is 14 amino acids long. The CDR3 reads CASSRGTNQETQYF. The CDR3, as DNA: TGTGCCAGCAGCAGAGGGACCAACCAAGAGACCCAGTACTTC.

The chain's CDR3 is CASSIGRGVHYEQYF. The DNA for the CDR3 is TGTGCCAGTAGTATCGGGCGGGGGGTCCACTACGAGCAGTACTTC. The chain has TRBV19 and TRBJ2-7, with TRBD2 matching 8 bases. Germline V gene data show CDR1 as LNHDA and CDR2 as SQIVND (reference sequence). The CDR3 extends over 15 amino acids. V was pared by 3 bases and J by 3 bases, with 7 bases of the junction left unmatched. Full variable domain (rest looked up from reference TRBV19 and TRBJ2-7): DGGITQSPKYLFRKEGQNVTLSCEQNLNHDAMYWYRQDPGQGLRLIYYSQIVNDFQKGDIAEGYSVSREKKESFPLTVTSAQKNPTAFYLCASSIGRGVHYEQYFGPGTRLTVT.

This clone was counted once. This chain connects TRBV6-4 to TRBJ1-2; unclear D gene. With 3 bases removed from V and 4 bases from J, the gap between germline ends came to 18 bases. The CDR3 covers 16 residues. Germline loops: CDR1 MRHNA, CDR2 SNTAGT. The CDR3 DNA is TGTGCCAGCAGTGAAAGGTTTGGCAATTTCGGCTATGGCTACACCTTC. Amino acid sequence: CASSERFGNFGYGYTF.

Turning to this clone: Being one base from a much bigger clone, this may be a read error. The identical CDR3 is also encoded by other nucleotide sequences in the sample. The J gene is TRBJ2-7, the V gene TRBV19, with D possibly matching TRBD2 (6 bases). V lost 6 bases and J lost 0, with 18 bases in between. Germline assignment: CDR1 LNHDA and CDR2 SQIVND (reference sequence). The CDR3 runs 16 residues. DNA for the CDR3: TGTGCCAGTAGCCGCGGAGGGCTAGGTCTCTCCTACGAGCAGTACTTC. This encodes CASSRGGLGLSYEQYF.

This clone was picked up one time. This chain links TRBV7-9 with TRBJ1-4, with 9 bases matching TRBD1. Germline trimming cut 5 bases from V and 7 bases from J; bases unmatched to any gene: 14. Germline V gives CDR1 SEHNR, CDR2 FQNEAQ (reference sequence). The CDR3 consists of 17 residues. CDR3 DNA: TGTGCCAGCAGCCGACCCGATACCGGGACAGGGTTTGAAAAACTGTTTTTT. Translating gives CASSRPDTGTGFEKLFF.

The gene calls are TRBV5-1 and TRBJ1-1; perhaps TRBD1 as D (6 bases). Germline V gene lookup returns CDR1 SGHRS and CDR2 YFSETQ. This CDR3 comprises 15 residues. V dropped 2 bases and J dropped 0 bases, with 11 bases sitting between them. The CDR3 spells CASSFVTGLNTEAFF. The CDR3 bases are TGCGCCAGCAGCTTCGTCACAGGGCTGAACACTGAAGCTTTCTTT.

A few counts support this clone. The rearrangement joins TRBV20-1 to TRBJ1-2; no reliable D call. The germline V and J ends were trimmed by 7 bases and 9 bases, with 15 bases remaining between them. CDR1 is DFQATT and CDR2 is SNEGSKA in the germline V gene (reference sequence). The length of the CDR3 is 11 residues. The CDR3 region has the DNA TGCAGTGTGGGGAGGGCGGAGAGCTACACCTTC. It is translated as CSVGRAESYTF.

This chain uses TRBV11-3 with TRBJ2-1, with D uncertain. Trimming stripped 2 bases from V and 7 bases from J, with 12 bases between. This CDR3 is built from 14 residues. Per germline, CDR1 SGHNT and CDR2 YENEEA. CDR3 protein: CASSLNGLSNEQFF. CDR3 DNA sequence: TGTGCCAGCAGCTTAAATGGGTTATCGAATGAGCAGTTCTTC.

This chain connects TRBV25-1 to TRBJ1-4; no clear D. The CDR3 covers 15 residues. Germline CDR1 and CDR2: MGHDK and SYGVNS. V shed 1 base and J shed 7 bases, with 13 bases lying between them. Written as DNA, the CDR3 is TGTGCCAGCAGTGAATGGACGTACCGGGGTGAAAAACTGTTTTTT. Protein sequence: CASSEWTYRGEKLFF.

The chain uses TRBV5-1 and TRBJ1-5, with 11 bases fitting TRBD1. Per germline, CDR1 SGHRS and CDR2 YFSETQ. The V segment lost 3 bases and the J segment 6 bases; nucleotides outside the gene matches: 2. The CDR3 spans 14 residues. CDR3 loop: CASSSGQGGQPQHF. CDR3 DNA sequence: TGCGCCAGCAGCTCGGGACAGGGGGGTCAGCCCCAGCATTTT.

V usage is TRBV21-1 and J usage is TRBJ2-7; TRBD1, the D gene given by the table, was not confirmed from the DNA. TRBV21-1 corresponds to a pseudogene. CDR3 length: 16 amino acids. The CDR3, as DNA: TGTGCCAGCAGCCTGGAGGCGGGACAGAGATGCTACGAGCAGTACTTC. Translated, it gives CASSLEAGQRCYEQYF.

J is TRBJ1-5 and V is TRBV4-2; 7 bases agree with TRBD1. J lost 2 bases, V lost 0 bases, and 7 bases had no gene match. Germline CDR1 is LGHNA and CDR2 is YNFKEQ. This CDR3 region has 17 residues. CDR3 region: CASSQDQQGVGNQPQHF. Written as DNA, the CDR3 is TGTGCCAGCAGCCAAGATCAGCAGGGGGTAGGCAATCAGCCCCAGCATTTT.

This clone was recorded a few times. The J gene is TRBJ1-2, the V gene TRBV28; D gene uncertain. Germline lookup yields CDR1 MDHEN and CDR2 SYDVKM. The CDR3 extends over 13 amino acids. The ends were cut back, 4 bases at V and 8 bases at J, with 14 bases in the middle. The CDR3 is CASSSGARRGYTF. The CDR3, as DNA: TGTGCCAGCAGTTCCGGTGCCCGTAGGGGCTACACCTTC.

J is TRBJ2-6 and V is TRBV2, with D unresolved. Looked up from germline, CDR1 is SNHLY and CDR2 is FYNNEI. CDR3 length: 18 residues. The V gene lost 5 bases and the J gene lost 5 bases, with 22 bases spanning the gap. CDR3 DNA: TGTGCCAGCAGTACCACTCATCCGATACAAAGTCGGGCCAACGTCCTGACTTTC. Its translation is CASSTTHPIQSRANVLTF.

The rearrangement joins TRBV6-5 to TRBJ1-4, with D unclear. The CDR3 contains 13 residues. V was pared by 6 bases and J by 7 bases, with 12 bases between. Germline V gene lookup returns CDR1 MNHEY and CDR2 SVGAGI. CDR3 amino acids: CASRETLGEKLFF. CDR3 nucleotides: TGTGCCAGCAGAGAGACCCTCGGTGAAAAACTGTTTTTT.

The chain links TRBV6-1 to TRBJ2-5; possible D gene TRBD2, 6 bases. This CDR3 is 14 amino acids long. The ends were cut back, 1 base at V and 4 bases at J, with 10 bases in the middle. Looked up from germline, CDR1 is MNHNS and CDR2 is SASEGT. The CDR3 region is CASSEGWGGETQYF. In DNA form, the CDR3 reads TGTGCCAGCAGTGAAGGGTGGGGAGGAGAGACCCAGTACTTC.